This TCR beta chain is drawn from a study of blood T cell repertoires in COVID-19. Study summary: Material from acute and convalescent COVID-19 was sourced from the United States, Italy and Spain. Sample material is recorded as cDNA or gDNA derived from T cells, B-cell-depleted T cells, or PBMCs.

Per the study methods: Estimation of nucleated cell counts relied on the amplification of reference gene primers. The data were produced by immunoSEQ multiplex PCR, yet TCRdb's version contains in-frame clones alone and is incomplete. That table is the source of V, J and clone size, and D and trimming were worked out from the DNA. This sample yields roughly 100,000 clones, of which around 90% are seen a single time; 3.5% to 4.5% belongs to the top ten. V lost 2 bases and J lost 3, with 19 bases in between. The CDR3 is made up of 17 amino acids. Germline V gives CDR1 MNHEY, CDR2 SMNVEV (reference sequence).

V gene TRBV27 combines with J gene TRBJ1-2, with D perhaps TRBD1 (6 bases). Sequenced input: peripheral blood. The receptor comes from a young man with acute or convalescent COVID-19. The CDR3 DNA reads TGTGCCAGCAGTTTACTACGAGGGGACACAGGGCACTATGGCTACACCTTC. The encoded protein is CASSLLRGDTGHYGYTF.